The present T cell receptor beta chain was sequenced within a study of shared clonotypes between healthy human individuals. Germline assignment: CDR1 SGHDT and CDR2 YYEEEE. The V gene end was trimmed by 4 bases and the J gene end by 8 bases; junction bases not matched to a gene: 10. There are 15 residues in the CDR3. Sequencing used immunoSEQ multiplex PCR; TCRdb keeps in-frame clones, though not all of them. This table has 2 million to 2.5 million clones, 90% to 96% appearing once. What was sequenced was naive CD4+ T cells sorted from blood. Subset specified: CD45RA+ positively selected. The chain is built from TRBV5-6 and TRBJ1-4; 8 bases are a match to TRBD1. The receptor comes from a man aged 18 to 35 in good health. The CDR3 region is CASSRAGTGQEKLFF. For the CDR3, the DNA is TGTGCCAGCAGCCGGGCCGGGACAGGTCAAGAAAAACTGTTTTTT.